The clone carrying this TCR beta chain was seen only a few times. This record belongs to a study of metastatic and nonmetastatic thyroid tumors. The wider study: Blood and tumor or nodule tissue repertoires from malignant and benign thyroid patients were compared.

TCRdb redid the clone calls on the PCR reads using MiXCR. The repertoire consists of about 21,000 clones, with under 30% occurring once and the leading ten covering 14%. Until they underwent thyroid surgery, no patient had received any treatment. The clonotype was recovered from a male donor with papillary thyroid cancer or a benign thyroid nodule (not recorded which). Some clones in this sample may be carry-over from other donors' samples. The sequenced material came from tumor tissue.

Written as DNA, the CDR3 is TGTGCCAGCAGCTACGCCTCCTGGACAGGCCCCTACGAGCAGTACTTC. Amino acid sequence: CASSYASWTGPYEQYF. The chain employs TRBV6-5 and TRBJ2-7; 7 nucleotides agree with TRBD1. Germline trimming cut 6 bases from V and 2 bases from J; bases unmatched to any gene: 13. The CDR3 consists of 16 residues. Germline loops: CDR1 MNHEY, CDR2 SVGAGI.